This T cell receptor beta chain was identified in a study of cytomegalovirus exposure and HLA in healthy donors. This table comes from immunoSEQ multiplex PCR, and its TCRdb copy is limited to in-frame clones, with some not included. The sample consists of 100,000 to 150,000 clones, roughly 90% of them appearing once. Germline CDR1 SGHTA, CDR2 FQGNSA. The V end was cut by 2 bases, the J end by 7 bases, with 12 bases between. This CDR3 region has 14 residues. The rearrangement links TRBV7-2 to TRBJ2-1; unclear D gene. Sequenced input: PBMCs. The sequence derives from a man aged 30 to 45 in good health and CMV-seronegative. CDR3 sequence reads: CASSLLRLENEQFF. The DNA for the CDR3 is TGTGCCAGCAGCTTACTGAGACTGGAAAATGAGCAGTTCTTC.